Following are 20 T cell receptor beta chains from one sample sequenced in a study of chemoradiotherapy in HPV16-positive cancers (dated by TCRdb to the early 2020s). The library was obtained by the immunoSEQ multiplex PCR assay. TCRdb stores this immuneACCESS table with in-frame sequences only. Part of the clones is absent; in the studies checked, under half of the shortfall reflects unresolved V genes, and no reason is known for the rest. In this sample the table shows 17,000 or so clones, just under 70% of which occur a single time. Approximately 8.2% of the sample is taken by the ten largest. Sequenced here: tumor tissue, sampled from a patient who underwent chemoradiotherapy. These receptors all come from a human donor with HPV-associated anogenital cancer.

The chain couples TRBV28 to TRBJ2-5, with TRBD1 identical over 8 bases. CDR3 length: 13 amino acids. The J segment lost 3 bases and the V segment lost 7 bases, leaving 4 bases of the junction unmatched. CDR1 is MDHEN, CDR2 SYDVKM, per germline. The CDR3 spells CASTRQGKETQYF. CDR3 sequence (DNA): TGTGCCAGCACGCGACAGGGGAAAGAGACCCAGTACTTC.

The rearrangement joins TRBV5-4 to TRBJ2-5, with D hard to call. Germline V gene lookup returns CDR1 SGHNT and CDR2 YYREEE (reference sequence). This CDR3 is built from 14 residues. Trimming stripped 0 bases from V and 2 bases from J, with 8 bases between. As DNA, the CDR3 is TGTGCCAGCAGCTTGGGGTTGGAGCAAGAGACCCAGTACTTC. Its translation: CASSLGLEQETQYF.

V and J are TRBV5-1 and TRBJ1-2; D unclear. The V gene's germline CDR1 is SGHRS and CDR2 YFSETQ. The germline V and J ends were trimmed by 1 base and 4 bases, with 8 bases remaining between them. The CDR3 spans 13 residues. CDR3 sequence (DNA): TGCGCCAGCAGCTTGACAGAGCTCTATGGCTACACCTTC. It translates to CASSLTELYGYTF.

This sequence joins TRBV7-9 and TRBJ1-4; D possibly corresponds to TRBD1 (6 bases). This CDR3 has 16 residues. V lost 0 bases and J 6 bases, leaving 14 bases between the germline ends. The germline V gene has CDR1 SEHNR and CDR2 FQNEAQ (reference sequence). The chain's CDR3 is CASSLAIGGMDEKLFF. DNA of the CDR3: TGTGCCAGCAGCTTAGCCATAGGGGGAATGGATGAAAAACTGTTTTTT.

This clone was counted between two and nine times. The CDR3 loop reads CARHHRTRAYEQYF. The CDR3 nucleotides read TGTGCCAGGCACCACAGGACAAGAGCCTACGAGCAGTACTTC. The J gene is TRBJ2-7, the V gene TRBV7-3, with D possibly being TRBD1 (5 bases). The CDR3 covers 14 residues. The V end was cut by 9 bases, the J end by 2 bases, with 17 bases between. Germline V gene data show CDR1 as SGHTA and CDR2 as FQGTGA.

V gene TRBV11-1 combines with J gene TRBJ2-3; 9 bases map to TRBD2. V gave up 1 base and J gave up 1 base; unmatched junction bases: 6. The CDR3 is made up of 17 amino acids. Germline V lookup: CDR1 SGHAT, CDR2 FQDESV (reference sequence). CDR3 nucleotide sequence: TGTGCCAGCAGCTTAGGGCTCTCTAGCGGGGGCACAGATACGCAGTATTTT. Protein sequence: CASSLGLSSGGTDTQYF.

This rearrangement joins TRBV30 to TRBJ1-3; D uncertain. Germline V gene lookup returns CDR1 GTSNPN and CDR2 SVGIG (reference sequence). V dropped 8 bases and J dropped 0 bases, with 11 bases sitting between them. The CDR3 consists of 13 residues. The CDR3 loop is CAVRPISGNTIYF. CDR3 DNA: TGTGCCGTCCGACCGATCTCTGGAAACACCATATATTTT.

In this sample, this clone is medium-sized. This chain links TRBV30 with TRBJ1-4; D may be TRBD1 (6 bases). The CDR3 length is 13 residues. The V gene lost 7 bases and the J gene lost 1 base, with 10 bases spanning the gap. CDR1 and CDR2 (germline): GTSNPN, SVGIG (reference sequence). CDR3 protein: CAYKGVTNEKLFF. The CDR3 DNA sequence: TGTGCCTATAAGGGGGTAACTAATGAAAAACTGTTTTTT.

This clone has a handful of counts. The CDR3 DNA reads as TGTGCCAGCAGCCCTCGACCCCAGGCCGGGGAGCTGTTTTTT. This sequence encodes CASSPRPQAGELFF. The chain uses TRBV7-2 and TRBJ2-2; D not certain. The CDR3 runs to 14 residues. Per germline, CDR1 SGHTA and CDR2 FQGNSA. The V and J ends lost 5 bases and 6 bases respectively, with 13 bases between them.

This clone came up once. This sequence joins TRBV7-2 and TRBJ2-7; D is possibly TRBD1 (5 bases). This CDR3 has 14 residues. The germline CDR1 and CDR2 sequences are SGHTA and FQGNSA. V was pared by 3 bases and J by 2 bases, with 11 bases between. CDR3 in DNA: TGTGCCAGCAGCTTCAATCAGGGTCCCTACGAGCAGTACTTC. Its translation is CASSFNQGPYEQYF.

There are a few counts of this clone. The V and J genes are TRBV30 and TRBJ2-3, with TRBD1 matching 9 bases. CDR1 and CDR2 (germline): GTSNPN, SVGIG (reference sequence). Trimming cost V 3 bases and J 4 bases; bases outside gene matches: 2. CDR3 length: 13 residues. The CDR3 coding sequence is TGTGCCTGGAGGAGACAGGGGGCAGATACGCAGTATTTT. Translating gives CAWRRQGADTQYF. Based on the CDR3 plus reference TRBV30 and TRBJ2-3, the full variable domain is SQTIHQWPATLVQPVGSPLSLECTVEGTSNPNLYWYRQAAGRGLQLLFYSVGIGQISSEVPQNLSASRPQDRQFILSSKKLLLSDSGFYLCAWRRQGADTQYFGPGTRLTVL.

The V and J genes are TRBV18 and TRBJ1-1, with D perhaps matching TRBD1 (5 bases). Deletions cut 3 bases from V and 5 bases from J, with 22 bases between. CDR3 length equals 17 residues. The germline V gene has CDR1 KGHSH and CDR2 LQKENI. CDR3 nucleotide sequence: TGTGCCAGCTCACCCTTAATGGGGCAATGGTCGGAAACTGAAGCTTTCTTT. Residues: CASSPLMGQWSETEAFF.

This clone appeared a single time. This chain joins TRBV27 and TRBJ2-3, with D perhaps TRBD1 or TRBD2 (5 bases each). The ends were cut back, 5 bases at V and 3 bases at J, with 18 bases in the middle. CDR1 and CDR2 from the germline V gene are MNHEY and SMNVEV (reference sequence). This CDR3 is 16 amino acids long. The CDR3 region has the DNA TGTGCCAGCAGTCCCCAACCGGGACGCCTGACAGATACGCAGTATTTT. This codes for CASSPQPGRLTDTQYF.

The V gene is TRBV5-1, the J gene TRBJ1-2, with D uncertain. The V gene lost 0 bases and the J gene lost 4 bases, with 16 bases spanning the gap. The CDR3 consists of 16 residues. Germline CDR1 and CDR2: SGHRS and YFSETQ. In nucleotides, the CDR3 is TGCGCCAGCAGCTTGGGGCCGGGGAGCGAGGGCTATGGCTACACCTTC. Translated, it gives CASSLGPGSEGYGYTF.

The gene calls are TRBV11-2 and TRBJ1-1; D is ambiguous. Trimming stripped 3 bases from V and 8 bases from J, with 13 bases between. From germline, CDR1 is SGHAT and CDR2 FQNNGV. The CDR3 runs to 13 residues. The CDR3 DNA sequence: TGTGCCAGCAGCTTCCCCATAGGGTCCGAAGCTTTCTTT. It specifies CASSFPIGSEAFF.

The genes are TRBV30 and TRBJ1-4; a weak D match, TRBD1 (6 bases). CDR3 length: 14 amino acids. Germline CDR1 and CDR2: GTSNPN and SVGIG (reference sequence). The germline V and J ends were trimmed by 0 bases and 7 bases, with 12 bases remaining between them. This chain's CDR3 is CAWSVGGAIEKLFF. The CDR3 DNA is TGTGCCTGGAGTGTAGGGGGGGCGATTGAAAAACTGTTTTTT.

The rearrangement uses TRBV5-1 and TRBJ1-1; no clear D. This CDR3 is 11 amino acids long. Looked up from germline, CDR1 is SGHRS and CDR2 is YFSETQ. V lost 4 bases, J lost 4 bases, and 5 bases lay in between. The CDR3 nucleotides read TGCGCCAGCAGCGACTCCACTGAAGCTTTCTTT. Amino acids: CASSDSTEAFF.

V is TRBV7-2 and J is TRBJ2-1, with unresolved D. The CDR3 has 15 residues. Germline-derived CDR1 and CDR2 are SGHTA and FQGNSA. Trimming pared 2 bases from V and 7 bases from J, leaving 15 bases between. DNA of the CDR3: TGTGCCAGCAGCTTAAACCTCCAGGACGGGAATGAGCAGTTCTTC. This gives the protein CASSLNLQDGNEQFF.

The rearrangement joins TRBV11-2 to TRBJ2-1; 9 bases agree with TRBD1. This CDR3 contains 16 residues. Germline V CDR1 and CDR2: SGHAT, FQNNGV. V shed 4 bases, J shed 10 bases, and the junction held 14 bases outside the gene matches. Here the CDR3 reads CASSSYGTGISGEQFF. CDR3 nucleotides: TGTGCCAGCAGCTCATACGGGACAGGGATCTCCGGGGAGCAGTTCTTC.

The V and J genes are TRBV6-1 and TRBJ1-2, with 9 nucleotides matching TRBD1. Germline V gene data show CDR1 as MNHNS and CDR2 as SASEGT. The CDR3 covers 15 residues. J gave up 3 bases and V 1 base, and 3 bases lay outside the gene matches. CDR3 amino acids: CASSEGTGEYYGYTF. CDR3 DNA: TGTGCCAGCAGTGAAGGGACAGGGGAATACTATGGCTACACCTTC.